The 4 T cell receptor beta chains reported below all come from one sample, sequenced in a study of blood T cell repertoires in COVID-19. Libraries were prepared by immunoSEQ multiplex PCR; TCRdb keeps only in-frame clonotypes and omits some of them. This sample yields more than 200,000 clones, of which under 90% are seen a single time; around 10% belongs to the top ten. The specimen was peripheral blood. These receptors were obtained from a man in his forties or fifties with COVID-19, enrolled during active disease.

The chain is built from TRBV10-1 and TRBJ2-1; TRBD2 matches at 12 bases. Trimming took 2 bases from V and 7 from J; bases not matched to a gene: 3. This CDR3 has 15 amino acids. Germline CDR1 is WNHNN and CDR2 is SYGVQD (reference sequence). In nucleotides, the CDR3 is TGCGCCAGCAGTGAGGGGCTAGCGGGAGGGAATGAGCAGTTCTTC. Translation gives CASSEGLAGGNEQFF.

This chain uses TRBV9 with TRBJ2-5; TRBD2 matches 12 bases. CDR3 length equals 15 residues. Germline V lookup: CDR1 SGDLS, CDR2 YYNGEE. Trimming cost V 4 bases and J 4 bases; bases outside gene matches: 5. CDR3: CASSSLAGGGETQYF. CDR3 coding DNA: TGTGCCAGCAGCTCTCTAGCGGGAGGGGGAGAGACCCAGTACTTC.

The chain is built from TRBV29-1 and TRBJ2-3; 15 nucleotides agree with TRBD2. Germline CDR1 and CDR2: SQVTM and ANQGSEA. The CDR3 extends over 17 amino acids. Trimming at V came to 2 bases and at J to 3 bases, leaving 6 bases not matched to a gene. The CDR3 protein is CSVEPTGTSGRTDTQYF. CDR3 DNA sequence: TGCAGCGTTGAACCAACCGGGACTAGCGGGAGGACAGATACGCAGTATTTT.

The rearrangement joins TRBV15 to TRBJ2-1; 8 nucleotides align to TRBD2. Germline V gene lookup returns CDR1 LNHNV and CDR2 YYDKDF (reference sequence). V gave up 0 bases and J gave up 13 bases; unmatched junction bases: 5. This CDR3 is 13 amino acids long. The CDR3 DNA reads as TGTGCCACCAGCAGAGAACTAGCGGATGCTCAGTTCTTC. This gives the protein CATSRELADAQFF. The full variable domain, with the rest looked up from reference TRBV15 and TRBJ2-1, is DAMVIQNPRYQVTQFGKPVTLSCSQTLNHNVMYWYQQKSSQAPKLLFHYYDKDFNNEADTPDNFQSRRPNTSFCFLDIRSPGLGDTAMYLCATSRELADAQFFGPGTRLTVL.